This T cell receptor beta chain was identified during a study of T cells in women clearing cervical HPV infection listed by TCRdb under 2018. Broadly, across the study: The cases were about 25 women with histologically confirmed HPV16-related CIN3 or worse, and 2 of these cases were invasive cancers. The exploratory proof-of-principle case-control study was nested within the Guanacaste HPV Natural History Study in Costa Rica and compared TCR repertoires across cervical HPV16 outcomes. The 20 to 25 controls were women who cleared a single incident HPV16 infection within 12 months without developing precancer or cancer. Because only a few women had HLA typing data, the possibility that HLA type acted as a confounder could not be ruled out. The parent cohort enrolled 10,000 or so women aged 18 or older in Guanacaste, Costa Rica, during about 1992 to 1994 and followed them for about 7 years. Quality controls consisted of five blinded duplicates per group, for a total of some 60 samples made up of about 50 participants and about ten replicates. Blood from cases was collected at the visit at which the lesion was first identified, whereas blood from controls was collected once infection was no longer detected. Cases and controls were matched on age within five years and on year of sample collection. Cases had a median age of about 34 years and controls had a median age of around 40, with no significant differences in baseline characteristics. Among cases, blood sampling occurred a median of about 150 days after lesion detection, with an interquartile range of about 80 to 200 days. The paper as a whole reports these results and caveats: CIN3+ cases had significantly higher TCR repertoire richness than controls across sequencing depths, but evenness did not differ between the groups. The cross-sectional design could not show whether associations preceded infection or resulted from it; effector/memory subsets and HPV-specific T cells were not isolated. Lower TRBV6-7 relative abundance was observed in cases than in controls (around 0.1% versus 0.15%; Bonferroni P = 0.0008). T-cell numbers per sample were unknown, so richness differences could reflect varying T-cell content rather than repertoire biology. Random forest classifiers combining richness and V gene abundances distinguished cases from controls with an estimated AUC of approximately 0.8.

As for this clone: Its antigen is unknown. The observed sequence ends 3 residues before the CDR3 terminus, with the missing tail filled in from the germline J gene.

Every participant had a single incident cervical HPV16 infection, and prevalent HPV16 infections were excluded. Cervical HPV DNA was detected with MY09/MY11 PCR, and genotyping was done by dot-blot hybridization. Fifteen mL of heparinized blood were centrifuged, and the buffy coat was aliquoted, frozen at -30°C, then stored at -80°C. QIAGEN kits were used to extract genomic DNA from the buffy coat specimens. Taken from the germline V gene, the CDR1 and CDR2 loops are MNHEY and SVGEGT. Measured from the cysteine to the phenylalanine, the CDR3 is 16 residues long. Of the CDR3's DNA, 39 bases were read; they are in frame from base 1. Using the immunoSEQ assay, multiplex PCR amplified TCR beta CDR3 regions from an average of about 1.1 ug of genomic DNA per sample. The assay corrected primer bias using a complete synthetic TCR repertoire to establish an amplification baseline. The amplicons were sequenced using the Illumina platform. Per the original workflow: Sequence errors were corrected by clustering with frequency ratios and a modified nearest-neighbor algorithm, and the sequences were then analyzed in the immunoSEQ Analyzer using IMGT gene definitions. At each rarefaction depth, TCR richness and evenness were averaged across 20 rarefaction repeats, and samples with fewer sequences than that depth were excluded. V, D and J gene relative abundances were compared between groups with Wilcoxon rank sum tests, applying FDR correction. An intraclass correlation of around 96% for TCR richness and an average of about 77% across 66 gene segments were obtained from the blinded duplicates. This is the immuneACCESS table as TCRdb keeps it, with only in-frame sequences that have V and J called. A part of the clones is gone; compared with another copy, unresolved V genes explain less than half, and the rest is unexplained. V and J calls and clone size are those listed in that table; D and trimming were worked out from the DNA. This sample's listing comprises fewer than 15,000 clones. About 9.4% of the sample goes to the ten largest clones.

Here the chain combines TRBV6-2 or TRBV6-3 and TRBJ2-3; TRBD2 fits 12 bases in the junction. This sequence was found in a woman aged 18 to 69 with a cervical HPV16 infection that either progressed to CIN3+ or cleared (not recorded which). Material: blood buffy coat. CDR3 bases read: TGTGCCAGCACGTCTAGCGGGGGGGCTTCCCAAGAGACG. The translation is CASTSSGGASQET. The full CDR3 protein reads CASTSSGGASQETQYF.